This T cell receptor beta chain is from a study of blood T cells in healthy people across ages (dated by TCRdb to the mid-2010s). Background on the whole study: Template switching captured roughly one uniquely barcoded TCR beta cDNA molecule per two T cells in model experiments. For two donors (one aged 18 to 30 and one aged 80 or older), the study analyzed two additional independent replicas of 1 million unique cDNA reads from the same blood draw. The donors were split into four age groups: young (average about 15 years), middle-aged (roughly 39), aged (over 55) and long-lived (over 80). To avoid experimental bias, donors of different ages were distributed randomly across sequencing lanes. Age-related changes in TCR beta repertoire diversity were measured in the study by deep sequencing normalized with unique cDNA molecular identifiers.

Libraries were built with 5' RACE. Sequencing instrument: Illumina HiSeq 2500. A second 7 to 11 cycle PCR used a sample-barcoded 5' primer and a J-beta primer mix. A template-switch 5' adaptor carrying 12 random nucleotides introduced a unique molecular identifier onto each TCR beta cDNA molecule. Each sample yielded at least 2.5 million CDR3-containing paired-end reads. The Mint cDNA synthesis kit, primed by a TRBC-specific oligonucleotide, was used to synthesize first-strand cDNA from all RNA. Following uracil-DNA glycosylase treatment, a first 18-cycle PCR with universal primers M1SS and BC2_uni_R was performed on all cDNA. In the source study's methods: For normalization, 1 million high-quality reads, each with a distinct molecular identifier, were randomly selected from each sample. Reads with shared molecular identifiers were discarded instead of being binned into consensus sequences. CDR3 identification, clonotype clustering and error correction used MiTCR with a Q25 quality threshold and the strictest error-elimination algorithm. A nonparametric unseen species model using Euler transformation provided a lower-bound estimate of total TCR beta diversity. TCRdb trimmed the raw reads at Q25, called clones with MiXCR and kept productive beta chains. Identical CDR3 proteins give one entry, which carries the most common genes and DNA. In this record, the V and J calls reflect TCRdb's handling and not the investigators' own analysis. The sample profile shows under 1,000,000 distinct CDR3 sequences; about half of them were found once. 15% to 20% of the sample goes to the ten largest clones.

Systemically healthy Caucasian individuals from Russia, about 38 in total and aged roughly 6 to 95 years, were included as donors. Around 9.9 milliliters of peripheral blood were collected from each donor into EDTA-treated Vacutainer tubes. Ficoll-Paque density-gradient centrifugation was used to isolate PBMCs, with at least 6 million per sample. Total RNA was extracted from PBMCs with Trizol reagent, with at least 5.5 micrograms obtained per sample. The percentages of naive CD45RAhigh/CD27high T cells were determined by flow cytometry on a PBMC aliquot from every donor. Deletion took 8 bases off V and 1 base off J, with a span of 11 bases between the germline ends. As encoded in the germline V gene (reference sequence), CDR1 is SEHNR while CDR2 is FQNEAQ. The CDR3 spans 13 residues, from the cysteine through the phenylalanine. Just CDR3 DNA is preserved here, 39 bases in frame from base 1. Paper-wide results and their limitations: As age increased, observed TCR beta diversity per million T cells dropped in a roughly linear way, and a significant reduction was already evident by age about 40. Estimates of total diversity based on one million sequenced T cells were considered lower bounds and underestimates. Compared with the aged group, the long-lived group had more naive CD4+ T cells, fewer expanded clones and increased TCR diversity, suggesting age selection. A strong correlation was found between observed TCR beta diversity and the percentage of naive T cells measured by flow cytometry. Donor CMV infection status was unknown, potentially confounding age-related changes in expanded clonotypes. Conclusive comparison of naive and antigen-experienced compartments was prevented by the profiling of bulk unsorted PBMCs.

The table lists this clonotype with a few counts. It lacks a known antigen. No base quality values were provided; no much bigger clone lies one nucleotide off. This TCR was recovered from a man aged 80 or over in good health. The sample comprised blood. The chain was built from TRBV7-9 and TRBJ2-5; D gene: possibly TRBD2, on 6 matching bases. The CDR3 protein: CASQAGSQETQYF. The bases read TGTGCCAGCCAAGCGGGTTCCCAAGAGACCCAGTACTTC.